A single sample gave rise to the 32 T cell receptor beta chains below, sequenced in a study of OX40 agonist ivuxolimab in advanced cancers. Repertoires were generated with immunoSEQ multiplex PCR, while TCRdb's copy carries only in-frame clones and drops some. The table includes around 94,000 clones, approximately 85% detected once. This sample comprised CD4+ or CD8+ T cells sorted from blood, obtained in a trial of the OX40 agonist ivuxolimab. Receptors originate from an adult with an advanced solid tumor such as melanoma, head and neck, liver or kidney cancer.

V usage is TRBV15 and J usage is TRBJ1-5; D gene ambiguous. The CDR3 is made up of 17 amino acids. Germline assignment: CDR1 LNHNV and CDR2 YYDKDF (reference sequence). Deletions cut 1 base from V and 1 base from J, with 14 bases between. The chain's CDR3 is CATSRVWAPGSNQPQHF. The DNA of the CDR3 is TGTGCCACCAGCAGAGTCTGGGCTCCCGGCAGCAATCAGCCCCAGCATTTT.

The CDR3 reads CASAGRVNPYEQYF. The CDR3 DNA sequence: TGTGCCAGCGCCGGGAGAGTAAACCCCTACGAGCAGTACTTC. The V gene is TRBV6-1, the J gene TRBJ2-7; D perhaps matches TRBD2 (6 bases). V was cut by 8 bases and J by 2 bases, with 16 bases left in between. Germline values: CDR1 MNHNS, CDR2 SASEGT. There are 14 residues in the CDR3.

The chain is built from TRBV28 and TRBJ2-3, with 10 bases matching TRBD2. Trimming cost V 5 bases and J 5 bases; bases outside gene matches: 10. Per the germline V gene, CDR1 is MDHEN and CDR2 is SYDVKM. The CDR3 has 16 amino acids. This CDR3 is CASSVLAGVRGDTQYF. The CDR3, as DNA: TGTGCCAGCAGTGTTCTAGCGGGAGTGAGGGGAGATACGCAGTATTTT.

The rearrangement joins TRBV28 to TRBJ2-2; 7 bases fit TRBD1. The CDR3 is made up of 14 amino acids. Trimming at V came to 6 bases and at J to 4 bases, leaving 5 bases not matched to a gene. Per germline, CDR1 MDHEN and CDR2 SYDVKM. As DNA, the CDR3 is TGTGCCAGCAGCTCCGGGACAGTCACCGGGGAGCTGTTTTTT. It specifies CASSSGTVTGELFF.

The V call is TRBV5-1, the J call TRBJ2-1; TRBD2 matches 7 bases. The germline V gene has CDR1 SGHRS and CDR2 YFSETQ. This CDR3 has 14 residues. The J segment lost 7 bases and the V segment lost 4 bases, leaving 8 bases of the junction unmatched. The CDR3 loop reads CASSLGTNRNEQFF. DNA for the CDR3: TGCGCCAGCAGCCTAGGGACTAACCGTAATGAGCAGTTCTTC.

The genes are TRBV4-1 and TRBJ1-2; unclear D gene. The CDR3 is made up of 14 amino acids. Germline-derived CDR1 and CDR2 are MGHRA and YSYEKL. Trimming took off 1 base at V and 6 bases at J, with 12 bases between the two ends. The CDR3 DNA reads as TGCGCCAGCAGCCAAGTTTCGGCGGCAGATGGCTACACCTTC. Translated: CASSQVSAADGYTF.

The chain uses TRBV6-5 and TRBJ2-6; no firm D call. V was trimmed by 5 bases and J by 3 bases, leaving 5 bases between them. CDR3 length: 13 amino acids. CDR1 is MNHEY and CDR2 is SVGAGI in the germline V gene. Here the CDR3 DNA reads TGTGCCAGCAGTGACGATGGGGCCAACGTCCTGACTTTC. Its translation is CASSDDGANVLTF.

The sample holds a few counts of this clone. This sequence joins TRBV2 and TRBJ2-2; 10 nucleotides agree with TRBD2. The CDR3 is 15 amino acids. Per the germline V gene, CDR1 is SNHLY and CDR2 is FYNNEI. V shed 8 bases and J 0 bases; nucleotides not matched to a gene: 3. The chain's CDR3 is CASGGTSANTGELFF. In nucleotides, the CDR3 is TGTGCCAGCGGGGGGACTAGCGCGAACACCGGGGAGCTGTTTTTT.

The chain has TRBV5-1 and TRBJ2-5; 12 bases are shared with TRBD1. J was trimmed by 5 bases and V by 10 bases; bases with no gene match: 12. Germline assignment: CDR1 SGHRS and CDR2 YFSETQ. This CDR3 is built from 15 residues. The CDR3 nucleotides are TGCGCCTCCTTCCGGGACAGGGGGCTTGGTGAGACCCAGTACTTC. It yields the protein CASFRDRGLGETQYF.

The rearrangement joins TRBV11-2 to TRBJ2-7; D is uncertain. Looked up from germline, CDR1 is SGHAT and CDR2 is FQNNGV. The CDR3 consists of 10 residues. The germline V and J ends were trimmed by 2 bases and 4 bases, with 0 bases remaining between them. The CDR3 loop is CASSLYEQYF. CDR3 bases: TGTGCCAGCAGCTTATACGAGCAGTACTTC.

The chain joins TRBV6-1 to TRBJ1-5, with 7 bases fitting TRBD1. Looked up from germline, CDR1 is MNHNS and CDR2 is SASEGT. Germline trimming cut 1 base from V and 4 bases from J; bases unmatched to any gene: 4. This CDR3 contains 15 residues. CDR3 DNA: TGTGCCAGCAGTGAAGGTGGGACAGATAATCAGCCCCAGCATTTT. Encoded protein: CASSEGGTDNQPQHF.

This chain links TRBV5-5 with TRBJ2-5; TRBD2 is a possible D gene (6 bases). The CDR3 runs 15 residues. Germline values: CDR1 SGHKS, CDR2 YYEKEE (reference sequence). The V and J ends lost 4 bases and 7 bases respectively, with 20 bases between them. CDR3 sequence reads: CASSNDNSGGVTQYF. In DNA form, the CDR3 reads TGTGCCAGCAGCAATGACAACTCCGGAGGGGTGACCCAGTACTTC.

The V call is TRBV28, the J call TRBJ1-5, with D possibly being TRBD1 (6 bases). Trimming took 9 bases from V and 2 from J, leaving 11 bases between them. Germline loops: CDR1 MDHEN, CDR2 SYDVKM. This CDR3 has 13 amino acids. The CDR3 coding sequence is TGTGCCAGTTTGGACAGCGGCAATCAGCCCCAGCATTTT. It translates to CASLDSGNQPQHF. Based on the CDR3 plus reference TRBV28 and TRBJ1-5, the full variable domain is DVKVTQSSRYLVKRTGEKVFLECVQDMDHENMFWYRQDPGLGLRLIYFSYDVKMKEKGDIPEGYSVSREKKERFSLILESASTNQTSMYLCASLDSGNQPQHFGDGTRLSIL.

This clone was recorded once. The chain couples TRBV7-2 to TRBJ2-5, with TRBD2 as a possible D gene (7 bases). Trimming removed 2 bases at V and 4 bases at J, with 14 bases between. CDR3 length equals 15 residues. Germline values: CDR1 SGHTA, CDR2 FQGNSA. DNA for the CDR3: TGTGCCAGCAGCTTAAATCGGGGGGCGGGAGAGACCCAGTACTTC. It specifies CASSLNRGAGETQYF.

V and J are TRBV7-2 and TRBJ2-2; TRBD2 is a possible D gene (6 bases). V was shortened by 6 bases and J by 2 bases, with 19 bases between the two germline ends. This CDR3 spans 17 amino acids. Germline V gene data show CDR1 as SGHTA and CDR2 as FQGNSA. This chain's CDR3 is CASSHTPGRENTGELFF. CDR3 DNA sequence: TGTGCCAGCAGTCATACACCGGGGCGGGAAAACACCGGGGAGCTGTTTTTT.

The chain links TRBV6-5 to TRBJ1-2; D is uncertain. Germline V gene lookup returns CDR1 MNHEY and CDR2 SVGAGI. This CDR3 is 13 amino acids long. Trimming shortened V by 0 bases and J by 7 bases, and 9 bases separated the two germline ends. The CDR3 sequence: CASSYSTNRGYTF. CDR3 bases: TGTGCCAGCAGTTACTCGACAAACCGTGGCTACACCTTC.

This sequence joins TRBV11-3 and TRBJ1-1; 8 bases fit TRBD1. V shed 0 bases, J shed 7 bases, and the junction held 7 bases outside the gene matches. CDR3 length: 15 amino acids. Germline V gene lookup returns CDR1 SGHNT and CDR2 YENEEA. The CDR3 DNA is TGTGCCAGCAGCTTAGAGGCAGGGGGCTCGGATGAAGCTTTCTTT. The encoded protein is CASSLEAGGSDEAFF.

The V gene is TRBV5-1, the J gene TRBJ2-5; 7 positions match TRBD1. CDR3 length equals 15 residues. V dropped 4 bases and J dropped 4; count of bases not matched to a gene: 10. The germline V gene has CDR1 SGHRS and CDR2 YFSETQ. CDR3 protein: CASSVPTGIGETQYF. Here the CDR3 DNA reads TGCGCCAGCAGCGTTCCGACAGGGATTGGAGAGACCCAGTACTTC.

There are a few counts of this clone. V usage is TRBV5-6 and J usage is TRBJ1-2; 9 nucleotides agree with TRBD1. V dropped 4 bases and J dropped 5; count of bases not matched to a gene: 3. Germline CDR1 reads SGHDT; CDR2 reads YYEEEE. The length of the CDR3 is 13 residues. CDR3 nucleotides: TGTGCCAGCAGCGTGGACAGGGGTTATGGCTACACCTTC. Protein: CASSVDRGYGYTF.

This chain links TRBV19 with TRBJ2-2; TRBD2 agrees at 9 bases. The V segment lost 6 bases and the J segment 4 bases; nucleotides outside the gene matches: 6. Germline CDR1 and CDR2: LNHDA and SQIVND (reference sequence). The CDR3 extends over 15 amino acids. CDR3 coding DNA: TGTGCCAGTAGCCAGCGGGAGGCGGGCACCGGGGAGCTGTTTTTT. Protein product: CASSQREAGTGELFF.

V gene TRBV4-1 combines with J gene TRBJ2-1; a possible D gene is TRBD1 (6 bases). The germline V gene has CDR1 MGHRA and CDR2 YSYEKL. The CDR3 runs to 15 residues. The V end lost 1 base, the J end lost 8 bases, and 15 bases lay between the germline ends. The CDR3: CASSQADRQRDEQFF. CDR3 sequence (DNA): TGCGCCAGCAGCCAAGCTGACAGGCAAAGGGATGAGCAGTTCTTC.

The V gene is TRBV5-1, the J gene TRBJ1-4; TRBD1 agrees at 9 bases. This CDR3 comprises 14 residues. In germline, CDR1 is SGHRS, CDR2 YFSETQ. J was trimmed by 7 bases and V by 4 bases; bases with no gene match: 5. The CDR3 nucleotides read TGCGCCAGCAGCCCTTCGACAGGGGGTGAAAAACTGTTTTTT. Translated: CASSPSTGGEKLFF.

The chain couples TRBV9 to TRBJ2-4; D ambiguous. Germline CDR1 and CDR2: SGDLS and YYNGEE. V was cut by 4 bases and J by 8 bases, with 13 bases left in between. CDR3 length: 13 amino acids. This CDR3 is CASSPVLGDIQYF. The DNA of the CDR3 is TGTGCCAGCAGCCCCGTTTTGGGTGACATTCAGTACTTC.

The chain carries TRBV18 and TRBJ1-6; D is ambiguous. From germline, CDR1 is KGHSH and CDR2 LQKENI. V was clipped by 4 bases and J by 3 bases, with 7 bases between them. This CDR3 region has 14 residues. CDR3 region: CASSLSNYNSPLHF. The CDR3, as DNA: TGTGCCAGCTCACTATCCAACTATAATTCACCCCTCCACTTT.

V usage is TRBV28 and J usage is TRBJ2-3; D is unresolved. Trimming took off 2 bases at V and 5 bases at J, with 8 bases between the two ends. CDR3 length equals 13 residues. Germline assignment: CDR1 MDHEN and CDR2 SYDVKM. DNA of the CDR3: TGTGCCAGCAGTTTAACTCTCCGAGATACGCAGTATTTT. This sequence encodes CASSLTLRDTQYF.

This chain's CDR3 is CASNDVGGLGETQYF. The CDR3 nucleotides read TGTGCCAGCAACGACGTCGGGGGGCTAGGAGAGACCCAGTACTTC. The chain recombines TRBV6-5 with TRBJ2-5; D possibly corresponds to TRBD2 (7 bases). Per germline, CDR1 MNHEY and CDR2 SVGAGI. The CDR3 loop spans 15 amino acids. The V end was cut by 7 bases, the J end by 4 bases, with 19 bases between.

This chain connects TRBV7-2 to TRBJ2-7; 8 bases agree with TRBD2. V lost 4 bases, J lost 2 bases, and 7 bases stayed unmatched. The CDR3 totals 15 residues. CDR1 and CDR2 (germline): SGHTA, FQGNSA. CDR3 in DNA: TGTGCCAGCAGCTACGAAGCGGGAGCCCCCTACGAGCAGTACTTC. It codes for CASSYEAGAPYEQYF.

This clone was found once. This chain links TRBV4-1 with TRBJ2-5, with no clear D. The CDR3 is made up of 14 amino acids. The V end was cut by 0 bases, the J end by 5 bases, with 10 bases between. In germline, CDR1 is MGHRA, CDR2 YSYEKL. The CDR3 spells CASSQDGQRETQYF. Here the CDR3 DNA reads TGCGCCAGCAGCCAAGATGGCCAAAGGGAGACCCAGTACTTC.

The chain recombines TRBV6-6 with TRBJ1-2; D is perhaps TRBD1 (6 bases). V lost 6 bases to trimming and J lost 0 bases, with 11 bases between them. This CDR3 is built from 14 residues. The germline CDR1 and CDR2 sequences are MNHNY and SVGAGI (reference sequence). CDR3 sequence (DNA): TGTGCCAGCAGGGACAGCCACTCTAACTATGGCTACACCTTC. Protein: CASRDSHSNYGYTF.

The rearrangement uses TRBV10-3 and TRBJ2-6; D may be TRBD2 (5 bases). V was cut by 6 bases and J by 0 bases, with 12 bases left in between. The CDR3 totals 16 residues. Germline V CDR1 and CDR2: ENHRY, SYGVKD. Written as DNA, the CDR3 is TGTGCCATCAGCCGAGTTCGGGGCTCTGGGGCCAACGTCCTGACTTTC. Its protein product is CAISRVRGSGANVLTF.

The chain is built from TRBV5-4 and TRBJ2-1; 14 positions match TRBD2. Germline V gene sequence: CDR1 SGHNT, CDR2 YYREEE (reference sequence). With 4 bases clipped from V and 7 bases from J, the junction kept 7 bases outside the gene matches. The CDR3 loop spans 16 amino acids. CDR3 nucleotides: TGTGCCAGCAGCAGGAGACTAGCGGGAGGGCTGAATGAGCAGTTCTTC. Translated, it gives CASSRRLAGGLNEQFF.

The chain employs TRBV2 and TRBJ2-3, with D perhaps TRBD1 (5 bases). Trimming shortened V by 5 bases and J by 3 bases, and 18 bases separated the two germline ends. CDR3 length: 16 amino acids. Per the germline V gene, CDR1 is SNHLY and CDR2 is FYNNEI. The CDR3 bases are TGTGCCAGCAGTATAATTGACAGTGTTGAGACAGATACGCAGTATTTT. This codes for CASSIIDSVETDTQYF.